This T cell receptor (beta chain) was obtained from a study of T cell repertoires in cytomegalovirus infection. Study-wide context: Public TCR beta signatures marked donors with CMV infection and the matching HLA.

Looked up from germline, CDR1 is SGHNT and CDR2 is YYREEE (reference sequence). Losses at the gene ends were 4 bases for V and 5 bases for J; bases not matched to a gene: 10. The CDR3 contains 16 residues. With respect to this clonotype: The antigen is undetermined.

The study, taken as a whole, reports: Individuals carrying CMV plus the relevant HLA were identified by cumulative frequency of public TCR beta families. CMV-specific HLA-C-restricted TCR beta clonotypes dominated the ex vivo response.

TCRdb called the reads again in MiXCR, with one record for every CDR3 protein. The sample has some 920,000 distinct CDR3 sequences, around 30% seen once. The chain employs TRBV5-4 and TRBJ2-5; 11 bases are a match to TRBD2. The specimen comprised cultured CD8+ T cells from PBMCs, sampled from culture after CMV antigen stimulation. The clonotype originates from a human donor in good health (CMV status not recorded). Some clones in this sample may be carry-over from other donors' samples. In DNA form, the CDR3 reads TGTGCCAGCAGCCTGGGACTAGCGGCGCGGGGGGAGACCCAGTACTTC. Encoded protein: CASSLGLAARGETQYF.